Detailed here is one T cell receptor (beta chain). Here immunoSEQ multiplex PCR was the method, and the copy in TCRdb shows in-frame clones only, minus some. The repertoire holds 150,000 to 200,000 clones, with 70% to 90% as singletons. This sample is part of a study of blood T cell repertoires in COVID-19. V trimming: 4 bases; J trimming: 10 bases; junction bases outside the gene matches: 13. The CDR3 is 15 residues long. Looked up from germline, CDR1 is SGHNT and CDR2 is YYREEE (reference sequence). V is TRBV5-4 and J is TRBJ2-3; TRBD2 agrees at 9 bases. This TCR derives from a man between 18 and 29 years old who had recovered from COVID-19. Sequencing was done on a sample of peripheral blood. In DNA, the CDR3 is TGTGCCAGCAGCAGCGGGACTAGCCGACTAGGGGCGCAGTATTTT. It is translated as CASSSGTSRLGAQYF.